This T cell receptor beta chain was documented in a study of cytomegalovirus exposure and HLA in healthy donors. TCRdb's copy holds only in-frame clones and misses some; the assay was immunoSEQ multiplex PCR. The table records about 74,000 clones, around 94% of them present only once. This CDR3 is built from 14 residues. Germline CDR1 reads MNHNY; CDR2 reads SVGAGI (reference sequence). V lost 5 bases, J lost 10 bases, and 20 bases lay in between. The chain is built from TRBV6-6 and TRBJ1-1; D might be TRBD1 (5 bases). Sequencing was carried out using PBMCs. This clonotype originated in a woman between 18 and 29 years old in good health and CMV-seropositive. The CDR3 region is CASSPSGGSYGAFF. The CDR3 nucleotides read TGTGCCAGCAGTCCCTCCGGGGGATCCTATGGAGCTTTCTTT.